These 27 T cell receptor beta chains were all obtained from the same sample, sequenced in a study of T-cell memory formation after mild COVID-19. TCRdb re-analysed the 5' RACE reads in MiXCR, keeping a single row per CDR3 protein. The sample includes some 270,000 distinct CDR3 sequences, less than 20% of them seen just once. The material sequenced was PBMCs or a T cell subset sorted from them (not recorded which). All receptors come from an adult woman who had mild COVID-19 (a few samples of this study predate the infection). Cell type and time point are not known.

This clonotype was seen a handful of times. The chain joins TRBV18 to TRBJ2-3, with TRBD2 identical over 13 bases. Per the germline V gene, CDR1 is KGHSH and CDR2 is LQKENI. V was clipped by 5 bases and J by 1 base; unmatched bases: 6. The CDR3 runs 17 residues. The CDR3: CASSSTTSGGRTDTQYF. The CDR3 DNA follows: TGTGCCAGCTCATCTACGACTAGCGGGGGGCGCACAGATACGCAGTATTTT. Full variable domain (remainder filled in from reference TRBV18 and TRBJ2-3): NAGVMQNPRHLVRRRGQEARLRCSPMKGHSHVYWYRQLPEEGLKFMVYLQKENIIDESGMPKERFSAEFPKEGPSILRIQQVVRGDSAAYFCASSSTTSGGRTDTQYFGPGTRLTVL.

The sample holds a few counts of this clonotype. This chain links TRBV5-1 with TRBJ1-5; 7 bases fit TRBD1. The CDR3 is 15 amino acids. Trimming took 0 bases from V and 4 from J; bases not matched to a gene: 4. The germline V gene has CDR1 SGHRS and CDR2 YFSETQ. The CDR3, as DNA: TGCGCCAGCAGCTTGGGGGACAGAATTAATCAGCCCCAGCATTTT. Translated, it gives CASSLGDRINQPQHF.

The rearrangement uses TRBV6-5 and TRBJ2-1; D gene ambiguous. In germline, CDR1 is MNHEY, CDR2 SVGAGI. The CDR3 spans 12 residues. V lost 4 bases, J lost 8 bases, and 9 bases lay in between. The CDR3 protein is CASSSMGYEQFF. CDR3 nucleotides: TGTGCCAGCAGTTCAATGGGATATGAGCAGTTCTTC.

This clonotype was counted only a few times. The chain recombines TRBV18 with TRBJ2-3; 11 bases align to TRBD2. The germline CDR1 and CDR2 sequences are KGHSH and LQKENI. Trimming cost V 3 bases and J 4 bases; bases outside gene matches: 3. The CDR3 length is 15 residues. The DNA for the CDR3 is TGTGCCAGCTCACCGGTGACTAGCGGGGCAGATACGCAGTATTTT. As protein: CASSPVTSGADTQYF.

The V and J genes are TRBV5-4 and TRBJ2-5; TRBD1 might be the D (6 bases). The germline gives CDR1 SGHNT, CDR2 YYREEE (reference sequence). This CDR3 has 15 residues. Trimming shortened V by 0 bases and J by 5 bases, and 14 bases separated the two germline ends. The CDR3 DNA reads TGTGCCAGCAGCTTGGAAGGGGGTACTTTCGAGACCCAGTACTTC. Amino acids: CASSLEGGTFETQYF.

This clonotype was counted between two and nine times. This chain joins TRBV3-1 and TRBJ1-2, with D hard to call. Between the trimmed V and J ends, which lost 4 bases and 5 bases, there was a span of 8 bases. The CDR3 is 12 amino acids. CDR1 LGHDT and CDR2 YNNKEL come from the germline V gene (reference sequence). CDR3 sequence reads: CASSLLGYGYTF. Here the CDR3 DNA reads TGTGCCAGCAGCCTCCTAGGGTATGGCTACACCTTC.

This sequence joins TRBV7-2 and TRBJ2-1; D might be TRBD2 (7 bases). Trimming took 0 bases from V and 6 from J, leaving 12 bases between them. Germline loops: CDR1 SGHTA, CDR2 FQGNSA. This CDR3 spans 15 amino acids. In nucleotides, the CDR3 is TGTGCCAGCAGCTTAGCCGGGGGCGGGAGCAATGAGCAGTTCTTC. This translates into CASSLAGGGSNEQFF.

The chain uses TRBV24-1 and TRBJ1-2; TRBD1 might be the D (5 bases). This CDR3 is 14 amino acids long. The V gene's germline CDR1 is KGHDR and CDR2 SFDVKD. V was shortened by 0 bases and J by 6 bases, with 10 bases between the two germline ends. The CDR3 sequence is CATSDLGREHGYTF. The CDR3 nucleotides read TGTGCCACCAGTGATTTGGGCAGGGAACATGGCTACACCTTC.

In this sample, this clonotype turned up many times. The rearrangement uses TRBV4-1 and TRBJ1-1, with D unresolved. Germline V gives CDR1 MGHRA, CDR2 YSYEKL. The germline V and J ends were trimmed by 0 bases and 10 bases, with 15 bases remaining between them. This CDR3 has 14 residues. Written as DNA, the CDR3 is TGCGCCAGCAGCCAAGACCAGACAAAGGGAGGAGCTTTCTTT. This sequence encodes CASSQDQTKGGAFF.

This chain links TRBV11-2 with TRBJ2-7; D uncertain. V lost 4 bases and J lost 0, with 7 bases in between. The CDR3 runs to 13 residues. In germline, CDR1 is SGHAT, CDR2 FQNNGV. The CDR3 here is CASSSQSSYEQYF. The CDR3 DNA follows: TGTGCCAGCAGCTCTCAGAGCTCCTACGAGCAGTACTTC.

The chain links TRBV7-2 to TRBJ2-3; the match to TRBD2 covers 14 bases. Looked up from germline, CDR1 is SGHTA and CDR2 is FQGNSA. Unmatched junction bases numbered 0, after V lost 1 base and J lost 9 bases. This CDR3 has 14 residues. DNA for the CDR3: TGTGCCAGCAGCTTAGGACTAGCGGGAGGGACGCAGTATTTT. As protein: CASSLGLAGGTQYF.

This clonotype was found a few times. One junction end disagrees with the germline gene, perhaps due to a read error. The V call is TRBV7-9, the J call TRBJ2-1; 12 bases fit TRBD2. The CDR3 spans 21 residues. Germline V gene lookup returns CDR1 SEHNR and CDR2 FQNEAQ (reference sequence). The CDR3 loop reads CASRNTGTSGLGSKSSNEQFF. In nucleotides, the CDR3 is TGTGCCAGCAGGAATACCGGGACTAGCGGGTTGGGGTCGAAGTCCTCCAATGAGCAGTTCTTC.

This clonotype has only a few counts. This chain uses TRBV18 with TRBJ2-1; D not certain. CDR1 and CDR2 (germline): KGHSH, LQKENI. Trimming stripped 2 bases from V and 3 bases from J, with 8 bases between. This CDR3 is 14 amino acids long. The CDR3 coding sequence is TGTGCCAGCTCACCAGTAACGTACTACAATGAGCAGTTCTTC. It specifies CASSPVTYYNEQFF.

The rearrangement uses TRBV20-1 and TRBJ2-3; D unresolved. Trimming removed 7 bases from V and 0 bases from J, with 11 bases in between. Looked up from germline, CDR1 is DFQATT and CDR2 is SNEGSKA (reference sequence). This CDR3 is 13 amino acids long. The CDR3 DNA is TGCAGTGTCCCGGACGGTAGCACAGATACGCAGTATTTT. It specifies CSVPDGSTDTQYF.

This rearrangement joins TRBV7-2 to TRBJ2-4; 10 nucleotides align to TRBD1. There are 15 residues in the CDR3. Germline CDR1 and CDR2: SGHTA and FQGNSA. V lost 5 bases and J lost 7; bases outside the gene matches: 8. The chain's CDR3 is CASSHRDRGVNIQYF. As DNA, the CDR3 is TGTGCCAGCAGCCACCGGGACAGGGGAGTCAACATTCAGTACTTC.

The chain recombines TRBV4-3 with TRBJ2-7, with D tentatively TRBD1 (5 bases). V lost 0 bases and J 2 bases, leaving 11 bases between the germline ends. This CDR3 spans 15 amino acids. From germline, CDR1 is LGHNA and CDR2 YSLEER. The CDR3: CASSQDWGLTYEQYF. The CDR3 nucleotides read TGCGCCAGCAGCCAAGATTGGGGCCTGACCTACGAGCAGTACTTC.

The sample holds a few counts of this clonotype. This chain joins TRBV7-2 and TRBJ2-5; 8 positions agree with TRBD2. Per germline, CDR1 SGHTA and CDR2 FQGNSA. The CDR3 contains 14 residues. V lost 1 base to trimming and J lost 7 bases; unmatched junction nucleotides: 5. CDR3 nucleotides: TGTGCCAGCAGCTTAGAGACCCTAGCGGGGACCCAGTACTTC. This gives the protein CASSLETLAGTQYF.

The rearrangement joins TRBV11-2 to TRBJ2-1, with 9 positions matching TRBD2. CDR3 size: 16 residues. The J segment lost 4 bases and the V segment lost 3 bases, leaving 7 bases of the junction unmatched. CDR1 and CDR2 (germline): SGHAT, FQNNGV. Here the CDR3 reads CASSLNSGSWYNEQFF. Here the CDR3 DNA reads TGTGCCAGCAGCTTGAATAGCGGGAGTTGGTACAATGAGCAGTTCTTC.

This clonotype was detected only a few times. The CDR3 region has the DNA TGCGCCAGCAGCTTGGCCGGGGGAAGCTTTAGCTCCTACGAGCAGTACTTC. It yields the protein CASSLAGGSFSSYEQYF. This chain links TRBV5-1 with TRBJ2-7; TRBD2 might be the D (6 bases). With 0 bases removed from V and 0 bases from J, the gap between germline ends came to 16 bases. Germline V gives CDR1 SGHRS, CDR2 YFSETQ. The CDR3 has 17 residues.

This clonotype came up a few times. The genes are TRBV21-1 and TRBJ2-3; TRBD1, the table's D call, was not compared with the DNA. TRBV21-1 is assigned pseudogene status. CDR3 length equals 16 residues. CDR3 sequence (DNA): TGTGCCAGCACCCCCAGAGGGACAAAGAGCACAGATACGCAGTATTTT. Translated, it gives CASTPRGTKSTDTQYF.

As DNA, the CDR3 is TGTGCCAGCAGTCCTCAGGGGGTTGTTGGCTACACCTTC. It encodes CASSPQGVVGYTF. The chain employs TRBV12-3 or TRBV12-4 and TRBJ1-2, with 7 bases identical to TRBD1. CDR3 size: 13 residues. The V gene end was trimmed by 5 bases and the J gene end by 7 bases; junction bases not matched to a gene: 7.

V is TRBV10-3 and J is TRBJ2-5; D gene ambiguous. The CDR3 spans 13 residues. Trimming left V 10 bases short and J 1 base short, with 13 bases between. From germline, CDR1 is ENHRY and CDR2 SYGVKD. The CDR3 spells CASAPLTQETQYF. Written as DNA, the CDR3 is TGTGCCAGCGCCCCGCTAACCCAAGAGACCCAGTACTTC.

The CDR3 region has the DNA TGCGCCAGCACGGCGGGACAGAGCTACAATGAGCAGTTCTTC. Translating it yields CASTAGQSYNEQFF. The gene calls are TRBV5-1 and TRBJ2-1; a possible D gene is TRBD1 (7 bases). The CDR3 has 14 residues. Trimming took off 6 bases at V and 3 bases at J, with 13 bases between the two ends. Germline assignment: CDR1 SGHRS and CDR2 YFSETQ. Together with reference TRBV5-1 and TRBJ2-1, the CDR3 gives the full variable domain: KAGVTQTPRYLIKTRGQQVTLSCSPISGHRSVSWYQQTPGQGLQFLFEYFSETQRNKGNFPGRFSGRQFSNSRSEMNVSTLELGDSALYLCASTAGQSYNEQFFGPGTRLTVL.

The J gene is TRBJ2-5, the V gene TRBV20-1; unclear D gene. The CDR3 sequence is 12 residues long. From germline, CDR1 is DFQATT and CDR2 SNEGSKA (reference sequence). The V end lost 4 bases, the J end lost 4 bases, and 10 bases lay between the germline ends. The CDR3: CSAKEGRETQYF. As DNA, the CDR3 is TGCAGTGCTAAAGAAGGCCGAGAGACCCAGTACTTC.

As DNA, the CDR3 is TGTGCCACCAGTGATTCCGGGGTCGAAGAGCAGTTCTTC. Translation: CATSDSGVEEQFF. This chain links TRBV24-1 with TRBJ2-1; TRBD2 might be the D (5 bases). CDR1 is KGHDR and CDR2 is SFDVKD in the germline V gene. Trimming shortened V by 2 bases and J by 10 bases, and 11 bases separated the two germline ends. The CDR3 length is 13 residues.

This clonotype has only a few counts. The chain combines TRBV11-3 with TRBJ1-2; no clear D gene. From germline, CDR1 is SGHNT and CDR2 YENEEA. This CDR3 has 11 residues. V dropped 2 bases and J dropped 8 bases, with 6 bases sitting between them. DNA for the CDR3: TGTGCCAGCAGCTTAAATTCAGGCTACACCTTC. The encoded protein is CASSLNSGYTF.

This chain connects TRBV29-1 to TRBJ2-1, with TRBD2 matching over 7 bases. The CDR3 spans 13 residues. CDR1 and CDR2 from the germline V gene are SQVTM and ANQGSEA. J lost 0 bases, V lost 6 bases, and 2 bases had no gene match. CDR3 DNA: TGCAGCGTGGGGACTAACTCCTACAATGAGCAGTTCTTC. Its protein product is CSVGTNSYNEQFF.